The 29 T cell receptor beta chains below all came from one sample that was sequenced in a study of T cells in Graves' hyperthyroidism and ophthalmopathy. TCR beta CDR3 sequences were amplified from RNA transcripts. TCR CDR3 regions were first amplified by RT-PCR with HTBI primers. TCRdb independently ran MiXCR on the multiplex PCR reads; one entry per CDR3 protein. The sample shows about 300,000 distinct CDR3 sequences, approximately 18% of them seen only once. Sample: blood. These receptors all come from a man between 50 and 59 years old with Graves' ophthalmopathy.

The chain employs TRBV10-3 and TRBJ1-1; no clear D gene. The length of the CDR3 is 12 residues. The V gene's germline CDR1 is ENHRY and CDR2 SYGVKD. V was cut by 6 bases and J by 4 bases, with 9 bases left in between. The CDR3 loop is CAISSLGTEAFF. The CDR3, as DNA: TGTGCCATCAGCAGTTTGGGCACTGAAGCTTTCTTT.

The table lists this clonotype with many counts. The J gene is TRBJ1-1, the V gene TRBV20-1; D call uncertain. The CDR3 loop spans 14 amino acids. Trimming removed 1 base from V and 4 bases from J, with 13 bases in between. Germline CDR1 is DFQATT and CDR2 is SNEGSKA (reference sequence). CDR3 in DNA: TGCAGTGCTAGAGGGCCGCGGGGATCCACTGAAGCTTTCTTT. Translation: CSARGPRGSTEAFF.

There are many counts of this clonotype. The rearrangement links TRBV20-1 to TRBJ2-7; perhaps TRBD1 as D (5 bases). V lost 7 bases and J lost 2, with 12 bases in between. This CDR3 comprises 12 residues. From germline, CDR1 is DFQATT and CDR2 SNEGSKA (reference sequence). The DNA of the CDR3 is TGCAGTGGGGGCAGGGCAGCCTACGAGCAGTACTTC. Its translation: CSGGRAAYEQYF.

In this sample, this clonotype turned up many times. The chain uses TRBV7-2 and TRBJ2-2, with 8 bases lining up with TRBD1. In germline, CDR1 is SGHTA, CDR2 FQGNSA. With V trimmed by 6 bases and J by 1 base, 4 bases remained unmatched. The CDR3 has 15 amino acids. The CDR3 loop reads CASRTDRGNTGELFF. The CDR3 bases are TGTGCCAGCAGAACAGACAGGGGGAACACCGGGGAGCTGTTTTTT.

This clonotype showed up many times. The chain links TRBV18 to TRBJ1-1; a possible D gene is TRBD1 (5 bases). There are 15 residues in the CDR3. CDR1 is KGHSH, CDR2 LQKENI, per germline. V gave up 2 bases and J gave up 1 base, with 11 bases separating them. CDR3 in DNA: TGTGCCAGCTCACCATCTAATGGGGGGAACACTGAAGCTTTCTTT. This codes for CASSPSNGGNTEAFF.

Of note for this clonotype: A much larger clone lies a single base off, so this may be a read error. The J gene is TRBJ2-1, the V gene TRBV3-1, with 9 bases fitting TRBD2. CDR3 length: 15 amino acids. The germline V gene has CDR1 LGHDT and CDR2 YNNKEL (reference sequence). The chain's CDR3 is CASGQRLAGPREQFF. In nucleotides, the CDR3 is TGTGCCAGCGGCCAACGCCTAGCGGGGCCTAGGGAGCAGTTCTTC.

The sample holds many counts of this clonotype. This chain connects TRBV3-1 to TRBJ1-1, with D perhaps TRBD1 (5 bases). Germline lookup yields CDR1 LGHDT and CDR2 YNNKEL (reference sequence). This CDR3 has 13 amino acids. The V end lost 2 bases, the J end lost 6 bases, and 10 bases lay between the germline ends. CDR3 sequence reads: CASSQWDHPEAFF. As DNA, the CDR3 is TGTGCCAGCAGCCAATGGGACCACCCTGAAGCTTTCTTT. Supplemented by reference TRBV3-1 and TRBJ1-1, the full variable domain reads DTAVSQTPKYLVTQMGNDKSIKCEQNLGHDTMYWYKQDSKKFLKIMFSYNNKELIINETVPNRFSPKSPDKAHLNLHINSLELGDSAVYFCASSQWDHPEAFFGQGTRLTVV.

This clonotype has ten or more counts. The CDR3 sequence is CASSYSGSGETQYF. Written as DNA, the CDR3 is TGTGCCAGCAGTTACTCGGGGTCTGGGGAGACCCAGTACTTC. The chain carries TRBV6-5 and TRBJ2-5, with D hard to call. The germline gives CDR1 MNHEY, CDR2 SVGAGI. The length of the CDR3 is 14 residues. Trimming left V 0 bases short and J 5 bases short, with 10 bases between.

This clonotype appeared a few times. The rearrangement joins TRBV7-9 to TRBJ2-3; 8 bases fit TRBD2. Losses at the gene ends were 8 bases for V and 6 bases for J; bases not matched to a gene: 10. The CDR3 totals 14 residues. Germline assignment: CDR1 SEHNR and CDR2 FQNEAQ (reference sequence). The CDR3 DNA reads TGTGCCAGCGCCTGGACTAGCTCGTCGGATACGCAGTATTTT. Residues: CASAWTSSSDTQYF.

This clonotype showed up many times. The chain couples TRBV28 to TRBJ1-2, with TRBD1 matching 11 bases. V shed 2 bases, J shed 1 base, and the junction held 3 bases outside the gene matches. In germline, CDR1 is MDHEN, CDR2 SYDVKM. The CDR3 is 16 residues long. The CDR3 is CASSLPGTGGNYGYTF. CDR3 DNA: TGTGCCAGCAGTTTACCCGGGACAGGGGGTAACTATGGCTACACCTTC.

This clonotype was recorded once. The V and J genes are TRBV5-1 and TRBJ2-1; D unresolved. Germline CDR1 and CDR2: SGHRS and YFSETQ. CDR3 size: 15 residues. V dropped 1 base and J dropped 0 bases, with 8 bases sitting between them. The CDR3 loop is CASSLYTISYNEQFF. The CDR3 nucleotides read TGCGCCAGCAGCTTGTATACAATCTCCTACAATGAGCAGTTCTTC. Combining the CDR3 with reference TRBV5-1 and TRBJ2-1 gives the whole variable domain KAGVTQTPRYLIKTRGQQVTLSCSPISGHRSVSWYQQTPGQGLQFLFEYFSETQRNKGNFPGRFSGRQFSNSRSEMNVSTLELGDSALYLCASSLYTISYNEQFFGPGTRLTVL.

There are many counts of this clonotype. This chain joins TRBV28 and TRBJ2-7; D is unresolved. With 1 base removed from V and 2 bases from J, the gap between germline ends came to 15 bases. The CDR3 totals 16 residues. Germline V CDR1 and CDR2: MDHEN, SYDVKM. In DNA form, the CDR3 reads TGTGCCAGCAGTTTATTTGCTCCGGGTCAAACCTACGAGCAGTACTTC. Its protein is CASSLFAPGQTYEQYF.

V and J are TRBV6-5 and TRBJ1-1; D uncertain. Looked up from germline, CDR1 is MNHEY and CDR2 is SVGAGI. The CDR3 covers 14 residues. The V end lost 0 bases, the J end lost 1 base, and 6 bases lay between the germline ends. The chain's CDR3 is CASSYSSRNTEAFF. Here the CDR3 DNA reads TGTGCCAGCAGTTACTCTTCCAGGAACACTGAAGCTTTCTTT.

This clonotype was counted between two and nine times. This chain joins TRBV2 and TRBJ1-2; no definite D call. Germline assignment: CDR1 SNHLY and CDR2 FYNNEI. V was trimmed by 3 bases and J by 3 bases, leaving 2 bases between them. This CDR3 spans 11 amino acids. Here the CDR3 reads CASSDDYGYTF. The CDR3 DNA reads as TGTGCCAGCAGTGACGACTATGGCTACACCTTC.

V usage is TRBV6-1 and J usage is TRBJ2-6, with unresolved D. CDR1 is MNHNS, CDR2 SASEGT, per germline. V gave up 7 bases and J gave up 0 bases, with 10 bases separating them. The CDR3 is made up of 15 amino acids. The CDR3 loop is CASTAVLSGANVLTF. CDR3 coding DNA: TGTGCCAGCACGGCGGTCCTCTCTGGGGCCAACGTCCTGACTTTC.

The CDR3 sequence is CATRREHNTGELFF. DNA of the CDR3: TGTGCCACCAGGCGGGAGCACAACACCGGGGAGCTGTTTTTT. The chain combines TRBV24-1 with TRBJ2-2; 7 bases match TRBD2. The CDR3 is made up of 14 amino acids. Trimming took 7 bases from V and 2 from J; bases not matched to a gene: 3. Looked up from germline, CDR1 is KGHDR and CDR2 is SFDVKD.

The chain combines TRBV9 with TRBJ2-5; D is undetermined. The germline V gene encodes CDR1 SGDLS and CDR2 YYNGEE. This CDR3 has 16 amino acids. The V gene lost 4 bases and the J gene lost 3 bases, with 19 bases spanning the gap. The CDR3 DNA reads as TGTGCCAGCAGCCCTCGGGCCCGAGATCTAGAAGAGACCCAGTACTTC. Translated, it gives CASSPRARDLEETQYF.

This clonotype was found many times. V gene TRBV2 combines with J gene TRBJ2-7, with unresolved D. Trimming stripped 7 bases from V and 0 bases from J, with 13 bases between. In germline, CDR1 is SNHLY, CDR2 FYNNEI. This CDR3 contains 14 residues. The CDR3 nucleotides are TGTGCCAGCAAGGGTCTGGGTTCCTCCTACGAGCAGTACTTC. Residues: CASKGLGSSYEQYF.

The chain carries TRBV10-3 and TRBJ2-7; D is ambiguous. This CDR3 comprises 12 residues. The V gene's germline CDR1 is ENHRY and CDR2 SYGVKD. Deletions cut 2 bases from V and 2 bases from J, with 4 bases between. In DNA form, the CDR3 reads TGTGCCATCAGTGAGCCTCCCTACGAGCAGTACTTC. It specifies CAISEPPYEQYF.

V gene TRBV24-1 combines with J gene TRBJ2-2; D is perhaps TRBD2 (5 bases). The germline V gene has CDR1 KGHDR and CDR2 SFDVKD. This CDR3 is 17 amino acids long. V shed 2 bases and J shed 5 bases, with 17 bases lying between them. CDR3 amino acids: CATSDSDYRVETGELFF. The CDR3 DNA follows: TGTGCCACCAGTGATTCCGACTATCGTGTTGAAACCGGGGAGCTGTTTTTT.

The genes are TRBV15 and TRBJ1-1; no clear D gene. Germline CDR1 LNHNV, CDR2 YYDKDF (reference sequence). V was shortened by 0 bases and J by 11 bases, with 10 bases between the two germline ends. The CDR3 is 12 residues long. The CDR3 DNA reads TGTGCCACCAGCAGAGATTGGTCCGATGCTTTCTTT. It encodes CATSRDWSDAFF.

This clonotype has ten or more counts. The V and J genes are TRBV24-1 and TRBJ2-5; 7 bases line up with TRBD1. The CDR3 contains 15 residues. V lost 4 bases, J lost 4 bases, and 8 bases stayed unmatched. Per the germline V gene, CDR1 is KGHDR and CDR2 is SFDVKD. CDR3 bases: TGTGCCACCAGTGACCCGGGACAGAGCATAGAGACCCAGTACTTC. It is translated as CATSDPGQSIETQYF.

The chain is built from TRBV7-2 and TRBJ2-7, with 11 bases lining up with TRBD2. With V trimmed by 3 bases and J by 4 bases, 5 bases remained unmatched. CDR1 is SGHTA and CDR2 is FQGNSA in the germline V gene. The CDR3 contains 15 residues. The CDR3 region is CASSFSTSGGYEQYF. CDR3 in DNA: TGTGCCAGCAGCTTCTCTACTAGCGGGGGATACGAGCAGTACTTC.

V and J are TRBV5-1 and TRBJ2-1; 9 bases match TRBD2. V shed 2 bases and J 7 bases; nucleotides not matched to a gene: 13. Germline CDR1 reads SGHRS; CDR2 reads YFSETQ. The CDR3 totals 17 residues. The CDR3 DNA is TGCGCCAGCAGCTTCGGACTTCTACTAAGCGGGAGGAATGAGCAGTTCTTC. Translation: CASSFGLLLSGRNEQFF.

This clonotype showed up many times. The chain is built from TRBV28 and TRBJ2-1; 7 bases line up with TRBD2. This CDR3 contains 12 residues. Germline CDR1 is MDHEN and CDR2 is SYDVKM. Trimming cost V 5 bases and J 9 bases; bases outside gene matches: 4. CDR3 nucleotides: TGTGCCAGCAGTCCCTGGGAGGGTGAGCAGTTCTTC. Translating it yields CASSPWEGEQFF.

The chain is built from TRBV5-1 and TRBJ1-1; D not resolved. Trimming removed 0 bases at V and 3 bases at J, with 6 bases between. This CDR3 spans 13 amino acids. Germline V gene lookup returns CDR1 SGHRS and CDR2 YFSETQ. The CDR3 region is CASSLESHTEAFF. The CDR3 bases are TGCGCCAGCAGCTTGGAAAGTCACACTGAAGCTTTCTTT.

This clonotype was seen many times. The chain recombines TRBV18 with TRBJ1-2; 9 bases map to TRBD1. The CDR3 runs to 18 residues. After removal of 0 bases from V and 2 bases from J, the junction contained 10 bases not matched to a gene. Looked up from germline, CDR1 is KGHSH and CDR2 is LQKENI. The CDR3 here is CASSPPVWTGAFNYGYTF. The CDR3 DNA is TGTGCCAGCTCACCACCGGTCTGGACAGGGGCTTTCAACTATGGCTACACCTTC. Based on the CDR3 plus reference TRBV18 and TRBJ1-2, the full variable domain is NAGVMQNPRHLVRRRGQEARLRCSPMKGHSHVYWYRQLPEEGLKFMVYLQKENIIDESGMPKERFSAEFPKEGPSILRIQQVVRGDSAAYFCASSPPVWTGAFNYGYTFGSGTRLTVV.

This chain links TRBV29-1 with TRBJ2-5; TRBD2 is a possible D gene (5 bases). V lost 3 bases and J lost 5, with 7 bases in between. Germline V gene sequence: CDR1 SQVTM, CDR2 ANQGSEA. This CDR3 region has 11 residues. CDR3 residues: CSVDEGETQYF. The CDR3 nucleotides are TGCAGCGTTGATGAGGGTGAGACCCAGTACTTC.

This clonotype was recorded at least ten times. This chain uses TRBV29-1 with TRBJ2-3; D call uncertain. CDR3 size: 12 residues. Between the trimmed V and J ends, which lost 3 bases and 0 bases, there was a span of 4 bases. Germline values: CDR1 SQVTM, CDR2 ANQGSEA. CDR3: CSVEGSTDTQYF. The CDR3 coding sequence is TGCAGCGTTGAGGGGAGCACAGATACGCAGTATTTT.